The rows below give T cell receptor beta chains drawn from one sample of a study of molecular identifiers for immune sequencing clone quantification. TCRdb called the PCR reads again in MiXCR, with one record for every CDR3 protein. The repertoire holds fewer than 350,000 distinct CDR3 sequences, with roughly 24% as singletons. Source material: naive CD8+ T cells from blood, with Jurkat cell RNA spiked in. These receptors were collected from a human donor in good health. Some libraries in this study had Jurkat cell RNA spiked in. CDR3s include the opening cysteine and the closing phenylalanine or tryptophan. Fields, in order: D gene, J gene, V gene, clone size, CDR3 DNA, CDR3 protein. A D gene is named only where the DNA matches it firmly. Rows give clone size only sometimes, using once, few, many, or a class for an expanded clone.

d_call: -; j_call: TRBJ2-3; v_call: TRBV7-8; clone_size: many; cdr3_nt: TGTGCCAGCACCCCTGGATCCGGGACAGATACGCAGTATTTT; cdr3_aa: CASTPGSGTDTQYF
d_call: TRBD2; j_call: TRBJ2-2; v_call: TRBV7-9; clone_size: -; cdr3_nt: TGTGCCAGCAGCTCAGGGAGCGGGAGGACCGGGGAGCTGTTTTTT; cdr3_aa: CASSSGSGRTGELFF
d_call: -; j_call: TRBJ2-5; v_call: TRBV6-1; clone_size: -; cdr3_nt: TGTGCCAGCAGCGAAATTACAAGAATCCAAGAGACCCAGTACTTC; cdr3_aa: CASSEITRIQETQYF
d_call: -; j_call: TRBJ1-5; v_call: TRBV27; clone_size: many; cdr3_nt: TGTGCCAGCAGTTCGGGCTGGCCCTATAGCAATCAGCCCCAGCATTTT; cdr3_aa: CASSSGWPYSNQPQHF
d_call: TRBD2; j_call: TRBJ2-1; v_call: TRBV30; clone_size: -; cdr3_nt: TGTGCCTGGAATCTGATAGGACTAGCGGGAGTTGAGCAGCTCTTC; cdr3_aa: CAWNLIGLAGVEQLF
d_call: -; j_call: TRBJ1-3; v_call: TRBV20-1; clone_size: -; cdr3_nt: TGCAGTGCTCGAGTGGTGAATGGAAACACCATATATTTT; cdr3_aa: CSARVVNGNTIYF
d_call: -; j_call: TRBJ2-5; v_call: TRBV12-3/TRBV12-4; clone_size: few; cdr3_nt: TGTGCCAGCAGTCACACGTTCCAAGAGACCCAGTACTTC; cdr3_aa: CASSHTFQETQYF
d_call: -; j_call: TRBJ1-3; v_call: TRBV7-8; clone_size: many; cdr3_nt: TGTGCCAGCAGCTTGGTTCAAGACTCTGGAAACACCATATATTTT; cdr3_aa: CASSLVQDSGNTIYF
d_call: -; j_call: TRBJ2-7; v_call: TRBV5-4; clone_size: -; cdr3_nt: TGTGCCAGCAGCTTGGGTACGGGCGAGCAGTACTTC; cdr3_aa: CASSLGTGEQYF
d_call: TRBD1; j_call: TRBJ2-3; v_call: TRBV6-5; clone_size: few; cdr3_nt: TGTGCCAGCAGGCCGAGTGACAGGGGTCGCACAGATACGCAGTATTTT; cdr3_aa: CASRPSDRGRTDTQYF
d_call: -; j_call: TRBJ2-2; v_call: TRBV3-1; clone_size: -; cdr3_nt: TGTGCCAGCAGCCAAGATCCCCTTCTAGGCACCGGGGAGCTGTTTTTT; cdr3_aa: CASSQDPLLGTGELFF
d_call: -; j_call: TRBJ1-2; v_call: TRBV20-1; clone_size: few; cdr3_nt: TGCAGTGCTAGACACATAGCTAACTATGGCTACACCTTC; cdr3_aa: CSARHIANYGYTF
d_call: -; j_call: TRBJ2-7; v_call: TRBV7-2; clone_size: few; cdr3_nt: TGTGCCAGCAGCTTGCCCATCTACGAGCGGTACTTC; cdr3_aa: CASSLPIYERYF
d_call: -; j_call: TRBJ2-7; v_call: TRBV13; clone_size: -; cdr3_nt: TGTGCCGGCAGCCCCGCCCCCTACGAGCAGTACTTC; cdr3_aa: CAGSPAPYEQYF
d_call: TRBD1; j_call: TRBJ1-1; v_call: TRBV7-9; clone_size: -; cdr3_nt: TGTGCCAGCAGGCGACAGGGCGTGGGAGAGGGTGCCCCCGAAGCTTTCTTT; cdr3_aa: CASRRQGVGEGAPEAFF
d_call: -; j_call: TRBJ1-2; v_call: TRBV13; clone_size: -; cdr3_nt: TGTGCCAGCAGCTTAGGGACAGCTGTGAACTATAACTATGGCTACACCTTC; cdr3_aa: CASSLGTAVNYNYGYTF
d_call: -; j_call: TRBJ2-3; v_call: TRBV2; clone_size: -; cdr3_nt: TGTGCCAGCTGGTCGGGGATCGCCTCAGATACGCAGTATTTT; cdr3_aa: CASWSGIASDTQYF
d_call: TRBD2; j_call: TRBJ2-3; v_call: TRBV11-2; clone_size: few; cdr3_nt: TGTGCCAGCAGCCGGGGGGGGATAATCACAGATACGCAGTATTTT; cdr3_aa: CASSRGGIITDTQYF
d_call: -; j_call: TRBJ1-2; v_call: TRBV4-3; clone_size: few; cdr3_nt: TGCGCCAGCAGCCAAGATGGGGTGCAATTCTATGGCTACACCTTC; cdr3_aa: CASSQDGVQFYGYTF
d_call: -; j_call: TRBJ2-5; v_call: TRBV10-3; clone_size: -; cdr3_nt: TGTGCCATCAGACCGGGACCCCAAGAGACCCAGTACTTC; cdr3_aa: CAIRPGPQETQYF
d_call: -; j_call: TRBJ2-1; v_call: TRBV2; clone_size: -; cdr3_nt: TGTGCCAGCAGTGAAAGGCAGGTGGTCCTCGATGAGCAGTTCTTC; cdr3_aa: CASSERQVVLDEQFF
d_call: -; j_call: TRBJ2-3; v_call: TRBV11-1; clone_size: -; cdr3_nt: TGTGCCAGCAGCGCCCTCGGGCGACCGGGGGCAGATACGCAGTATTTT; cdr3_aa: CASSALGRPGADTQYF
d_call: TRBD1; j_call: TRBJ2-3; v_call: TRBV7-9; clone_size: few; cdr3_nt: TGTGCCAGCAGCTTTACAGACAGGGTGTTTTCAGATACGCAGTATTTT; cdr3_aa: CASSFTDRVFSDTQYF
d_call: TRBD2; j_call: TRBJ2-3; v_call: TRBV30; clone_size: -; cdr3_nt: TGTGCCTGGAGCCTAGCGGGTCTCGGTACGCAGTATTTT; cdr3_aa: CAWSLAGLGTQYF
d_call: -; j_call: TRBJ2-7; v_call: TRBV19; clone_size: few; cdr3_nt: TGTGCCAGTAGTATGCCGGGAGACTACGAGCAGTACTTC; cdr3_aa: CASSMPGDYEQYF
d_call: -; j_call: TRBJ2-7; v_call: TRBV13; clone_size: -; cdr3_nt: TGTGCCAGCAACAGAAGACCCGACTACGAGCAGTACTTC; cdr3_aa: CASNRRPDYEQYF
d_call: -; j_call: TRBJ2-5; v_call: TRBV28; clone_size: -; cdr3_nt: TGTGCCAGCAGTCAGGGCCTTCAGACCCAGTACTTC; cdr3_aa: CASSQGLQTQYF
d_call: -; j_call: TRBJ1-1; v_call: TRBV4-1; clone_size: many; cdr3_nt: TGCGCCAGCAGCCAAGAGTGGCAGAACACTGAAGCTTTCTTT; cdr3_aa: CASSQEWQNTEAFF
d_call: -; j_call: TRBJ2-1; v_call: TRBV24-1; clone_size: many; cdr3_nt: TGTGCCACCAGTGTGGAGGTTGAGCAGTTCTTC; cdr3_aa: CATSVEVEQFF
d_call: -; j_call: TRBJ1-4; v_call: TRBV7-9; clone_size: many; cdr3_nt: TGTGCCAGCAGCCACGAGTTGGAAGAAAAACTGTTTTTT; cdr3_aa: CASSHELEEKLFF
d_call: TRBD1; j_call: TRBJ2-1; v_call: TRBV4-1; clone_size: few; cdr3_nt: TGCGCCAGCAGCCACGGAAGGACAGGGTTGATCAATGAGCAGTTCTTC; cdr3_aa: CASSHGRTGLINEQFF
d_call: -; j_call: TRBJ1-4; v_call: TRBV4-3; clone_size: -; cdr3_nt: TGCGCCAGCAGCGGATACGGGGGTGAAAAACTGTTTTTT; cdr3_aa: CASSGYGGEKLFF
d_call: TRBD1; j_call: TRBJ1-1; v_call: TRBV12-3/TRBV12-4; clone_size: many; cdr3_nt: TGTGCCAGCAGCCGGACAGGGAGAACGTTGAACTTT; cdr3_aa: CASSRTGRTLNF
d_call: TRBD2; j_call: TRBJ2-5; v_call: TRBV12-3/TRBV12-4; clone_size: few; cdr3_nt: TGTGCCAGCAGTCCGGGACTAGCGGGAAAAGAGACCCAGTACTTC; cdr3_aa: CASSPGLAGKETQYF
d_call: TRBD1; j_call: TRBJ2-2; v_call: TRBV4-3; clone_size: -; cdr3_nt: TGCGCCAGCAGCCAAGATTTACTACAGGGGCTGAACACCGGGGAGCTGTTTTTT; cdr3_aa: CASSQDLLQGLNTGELFF
d_call: -; j_call: TRBJ2-5; v_call: TRBV23-1; clone_size: -; cdr3_nt: TGCGCCAGCAGTCCCCACCCCGGGTGGCGGAAAGAGACCCAGTACTTC; cdr3_aa: CASSPHPGWRKETQYF
d_call: TRBD1; j_call: TRBJ1-1; v_call: TRBV19; clone_size: -; cdr3_nt: TGTGCCAGTATTAACAGGGGGGAGGGGTTGGACGCTGAAGCTTTCTTT; cdr3_aa: CASINRGEGLDAEAFF
d_call: -; j_call: TRBJ1-5; v_call: TRBV6-2/TRBV6-3; clone_size: few; cdr3_nt: TGTGCCAGCAGCCCGATCCTTGAACCCCAGCATTTT; cdr3_aa: CASSPILEPQHF
d_call: -; j_call: TRBJ2-1; v_call: TRBV5-4; clone_size: few; cdr3_nt: TGTGCCAGCAGCCCCTCGGGGCCGGCAAATGAGCAGTTCTTC; cdr3_aa: CASSPSGPANEQFF
d_call: TRBD2; j_call: TRBJ2-7; v_call: TRBV4-1; clone_size: -; cdr3_nt: TGCGCCAGCAGCCAAGTCCTAGCGGGAGTCTACGAGCAGTACTTC; cdr3_aa: CASSQVLAGVYEQYF
d_call: -; j_call: TRBJ2-3; v_call: TRBV29-1; clone_size: many; cdr3_nt: TGCAGCGTTGAAAAGACCGAGCCAGATACGCAGTATTTT; cdr3_aa: CSVEKTEPDTQYF
d_call: -; j_call: TRBJ1-3; v_call: TRBV29-1; clone_size: many; cdr3_nt: TGCAGCGTTGCGTCTGGGGCGAGCTCTGGAAACACCATATATTTT; cdr3_aa: CSVASGASSGNTIYF